The 24 T cell receptor beta chains below all came from one sample that was sequenced in a study of CD8+ T cells in alopecia areata (dated by TCRdb to the late 2010s). Libraries were constructed by the immunoSEQ multiplex PCR assay. To provide template for TCR sequencing, every sample had RNA extracted and reverse transcribed into cDNA. The clones in this table, taken by TCRdb from immuneACCESS, are in-frame only. Not every clone is retained; where verified, under half of the shortfall comes from an unresolved V gene, and the cause of the rest is unknown. The sample table lists 90,000 to 150,000 clones, about 50% of them with a count of one. The ten largest clones represent roughly 0.5% of the sample. The intended sense of this specimen's time point label: approximately 4 weeks on oral tofacitinib. Sample treatment or condition, as interpreted from the label and publication: oral pan-JAK inhibitor, 5-10 mg twice daily.

This specimen was CD4+ T cells sorted from blood, taken at week 4, from a patient treated with tofacitinib. The receptors come from a human donor with alopecia areata.

This clone was found a few times. This chain links TRBV2 with TRBJ2-7; D ambiguous. V shed 6 bases and J shed 4 bases, with 10 bases lying between them. The CDR3 is 12 residues long. The germline V gene encodes CDR1 SNHLY and CDR2 FYNNEI. The CDR3 coding sequence is TGTGCCAGCAGCCCACAAGTTTACGAGCAGTACTTC. Its translation is CASSPQVYEQYF.

The chain recombines TRBV30 with TRBJ2-3; 7 bases match TRBD2. There are 14 residues in the CDR3. With V trimmed by 1 base and J by 6 bases, 7 bases remained unmatched. Germline V lookup: CDR1 GTSNPN, CDR2 SVGIG (reference sequence). The CDR3 DNA is TGTGCCTGGAGTGGAGGGCTAGCGGCTGATACGCAGTATTTT. Encoded protein: CAWSGGLAADTQYF.

This clone was detected a few times. The chain employs TRBV25-1 and TRBJ1-4; tentatively, D is TRBD1 (5 bases). The germline V and J ends were trimmed by 10 bases and 6 bases, with 15 bases remaining between them. Germline-derived CDR1 and CDR2 are MGHDK and SYGVNS. CDR3 length equals 13 residues. The CDR3 here is CATRRGVDEKLFF. CDR3 in DNA: TGTGCCACCCGTCGGGGGGTTGATGAAAAACTGTTTTTT.

In its sample, this clone was seen many times. The chain joins TRBV4-1 to TRBJ2-3; weak D call: TRBD2 (6 bases). The germline V gene encodes CDR1 MGHRA and CDR2 YSYEKL. The CDR3 is made up of 14 amino acids. Trimming pared 7 bases from V and 4 bases from J, leaving 15 bases between. In DNA form, the CDR3 reads TGCGCCAGCAATAGTTGGGAGGATGCAGATACGCAGTATTTT. This codes for CASNSWEDADTQYF.

The rearrangement joins TRBV7-9 to TRBJ2-3; D is undetermined. Trimming stripped 1 base from V and 7 bases from J, with 6 bases between. The CDR3 extends over 12 amino acids. CDR1 and CDR2 from the germline V gene are SEHNR and FQNEAQ (reference sequence). The CDR3 nucleotides are TGTGCCAGCAGCTTAGACTCGCATACGCAGTATTTT. Translation: CASSLDSHTQYF.

CDR3 protein: CSVGLLGGDTQYF. For the CDR3, the DNA is TGCAGCGTTGGATTACTAGGGGGCGATACGCAGTATTTT. V and J are TRBV29-1 and TRBJ2-3; 7 nucleotides align to TRBD1. Unmatched junction bases numbered 7, after V lost 4 bases and J lost 6 bases. The germline CDR1 and CDR2 sequences are SQVTM and ANQGSEA. This CDR3 comprises 13 residues.

The chain recombines TRBV29-1 with TRBJ1-1; D is ambiguous. The CDR3 length is 13 residues. V gave up 3 bases and J gave up 7 bases, with 15 bases separating them. Germline V gene lookup returns CDR1 SQVTM and CDR2 ANQGSEA. The CDR3 DNA sequence: TGCAGCGTTGAGGTGGCTCCTCGGATTGAAGCTTTCTTT. Encoded protein: CSVEVAPRIEAFF.

The V call is TRBV30, the J call TRBJ1-1, with D unresolved. This CDR3 spans 14 amino acids. Germline lookup yields CDR1 GTSNPN and CDR2 SVGIG (reference sequence). V was cut by 3 bases and J by 2 bases, with 13 bases left in between. The CDR3 spells CAWRPKRDNTEAFF. CDR3 in DNA: TGTGCCTGGAGGCCCAAGAGGGATAACACTGAAGCTTTCTTT.

This chain joins TRBV30 and TRBJ1-5; 7 nucleotides line up with TRBD1. Germline assignment: CDR1 GTSNPN and CDR2 SVGIG (reference sequence). The CDR3 contains 14 residues. After removal of 2 bases from V and 9 bases from J, the junction contained 10 bases not matched to a gene. The CDR3 nucleotides are TGTGCCTGGAGTCCTCCTCAGGGGGGTCGGCCCCAGCATTTT. As protein: CAWSPPQGGRPQHF.

This clone was seen more than once but under ten times. The chain links TRBV7-9 to TRBJ1-4; the D gene is possibly TRBD1 (5 bases). CDR3 length equals 15 residues. V lost 1 base, J lost 5 bases, and 11 bases lay in between. Germline lookup yields CDR1 SEHNR and CDR2 FQNEAQ (reference sequence). The CDR3 region has the DNA TGTGCCAGCAGCTTAGGAGGGACGACAAATGAAAAACTGTTTTTT. As protein: CASSLGGTTNEKLFF.

This clone was found a few times. J is TRBJ1-3 and V is TRBV6-1, with a weak D call TRBD1 (6 bases). The CDR3 is made up of 14 amino acids. Looked up from germline, CDR1 is MNHNS and CDR2 is SASEGT. V was shortened by 8 bases and J by 0 bases, with 11 bases between the two germline ends. The CDR3 coding sequence is TGTGCCAGCTCAGGGGCGACCTCTGGAAACACCATATATTTT. Encoded protein: CASSGATSGNTIYF.

The chain uses TRBV5-1 and TRBJ2-3, with TRBD2 matching over 9 bases. This CDR3 has 16 residues. Germline CDR1 and CDR2: SGHRS and YFSETQ. V lost 1 base and J lost 0; bases outside the gene matches: 3. The CDR3 DNA is TGCGCCAGCAGCTTGCCTAGCGGGGCTAGCACAGATACGCAGTATTTT. Protein product: CASSLPSGASTDTQYF.

This clone occurred a few times. The chain joins TRBV5-5 to TRBJ2-2; 7 bases match TRBD1. The germline V gene has CDR1 SGHKS and CDR2 YYEKEE (reference sequence). The CDR3 sequence is 14 residues long. The V segment lost 4 bases and the J segment 4 bases; nucleotides outside the gene matches: 4. The CDR3: CASSPGQSTGELFF. The CDR3 bases are TGTGCCAGCAGCCCGGGACAGTCCACCGGGGAGCTGTTTTTT.

The sample holds a few counts of this clone. This rearrangement joins TRBV27 to TRBJ2-7; D is possibly TRBD1 (6 bases). The CDR3 sequence is 14 residues long. Trimming stripped 5 bases from V and 2 bases from J, with 13 bases between. Germline V gene sequence: CDR1 MNHEY, CDR2 SMNVEV (reference sequence). The chain's CDR3 is CASSRQDLPYEQYF. DNA of the CDR3: TGTGCCAGCAGTCGACAGGACTTACCCTACGAGCAGTACTTC.

Worth noting for this clone: This sample includes further DNA sequences coding for the same CDR3. The V call is TRBV29-1, the J call TRBJ2-5, with a tentative D call TRBD2 (5 bases). The CDR3 has 12 residues. V was clipped by 0 bases and J by 4 bases, with 6 bases between them. Germline lookup yields CDR1 SQVTM and CDR2 ANQGSEA. Here the CDR3 DNA reads TGCAGCGTTGAAGAGGGAGTAGAGACCCAGTACTTC. Protein: CSVEEGVETQYF.

The chain joins TRBV7-2 to TRBJ2-5, with unresolved D. V dropped 2 bases and J dropped 5 bases, with 9 bases sitting between them. The germline CDR1 and CDR2 sequences are SGHTA and FQGNSA. CDR3 length: 13 residues. CDR3: CASSLRIGETQYF. The CDR3 coding sequence is TGTGCCAGCAGCTTAAGAATCGGGGAGACCCAGTACTTC.

The CDR3: CASTLQGTLNQPQHF. CDR3 in DNA: TGTGCCAGCACCCTCCAGGGGACCCTTAATCAGCCCCAGCATTTT. This chain uses TRBV6-6 with TRBJ1-5, with D perhaps matching TRBD1 (6 bases). The ends were cut back, 7 bases at V and 4 bases at J, with 17 bases in the middle. This CDR3 region has 15 residues. Per the germline V gene, CDR1 is MNHNY and CDR2 is SVGAGI (reference sequence).

The V call is TRBV7-9, the J call TRBJ2-7; 7 bases agree with TRBD1. The CDR3 sequence is 16 residues long. The germline V gene encodes CDR1 SEHNR and CDR2 FQNEAQ (reference sequence). V shed 1 base, J shed 3 bases, and the junction held 9 bases outside the gene matches. CDR3 protein: CASSLGLLGTDYEQYF. The CDR3 region has the DNA TGTGCCAGCAGCTTAGGTTTATTGGGGACAGACTACGAGCAGTACTTC.

The rearrangement uses TRBV20-1 and TRBJ2-1; D gene ambiguous. Trimming shortened V by 0 bases and J by 10 bases, and 4 bases separated the two germline ends. Germline lookup yields CDR1 DFQATT and CDR2 SNEGSKA (reference sequence). The CDR3 length is 10 residues. As DNA, the CDR3 is TGCAGTGCTAGAGAGGGGGAGCAGTTCTTC. Its protein product is CSAREGEQFF.

The chain uses TRBV18 and TRBJ2-1; 8 positions match TRBD1. V dropped 2 bases and J dropped 6; count of bases not matched to a gene: 6. Germline V CDR1 and CDR2: KGHSH, LQKENI. This CDR3 spans 15 amino acids. The CDR3 reads CASSPSTDRANEQFF. CDR3 bases: TGTGCCAGCTCACCATCTACGGACAGGGCCAATGAGCAGTTCTTC.

This clone has only a few counts. V is TRBV28 and J is TRBJ1-1, with no clear D. The CDR3 totals 12 residues. The V gene's germline CDR1 is MDHEN and CDR2 SYDVKM. Trimming removed 3 bases from V and 4 bases from J, with 6 bases in between. CDR3: CASSLMSTEAFF. The CDR3 DNA follows: TGTGCCAGCAGTTTGATGAGCACTGAAGCTTTCTTT.

The chain couples TRBV5-1 to TRBJ2-2, with D uncertain. There are 13 residues in the CDR3. Germline CDR1 reads SGHRS; CDR2 reads YFSETQ. The V and J ends lost 4 bases and 7 bases respectively, with 11 bases between them. For the CDR3, the DNA is TGCGCCAGCAGCGATGCCAGTCGCGGGGAGCTGTTTTTT. Its protein product is CASSDASRGELFF.

With regard to this clone: This CDR3 is also generated by other DNA sequences in the sample. V usage is TRBV2 and J usage is TRBJ1-4; 9 nucleotides match TRBD1. V shed 6 bases, J shed 5 bases, and the junction held 4 bases outside the gene matches. Germline CDR1 SNHLY, CDR2 FYNNEI. The CDR3 contains 14 residues. CDR3 sequence reads: CASRRQGVNEKLFF. DNA of the CDR3: TGTGCCAGCAGGAGACAGGGGGTAAATGAAAAACTGTTTTTT. The variable domain in full, with the rest retrieved from reference TRBV2 and TRBJ1-4, is EPEVTQTPSHQVTQMGQEVILRCVPISNHLYFYWYRQILGQKVEFLVSFYNNEISEKSEIFDDQFSVERPDGSNFTLKIRSTKLEDSAMYFCASRRQGVNEKLFFGSGTQLSVL.

V usage is TRBV29-1 and J usage is TRBJ2-1; no clear D gene. V lost 4 bases and J lost 0, with 10 bases in between. Germline CDR1 reads SQVTM; CDR2 reads ANQGSEA. CDR3 length: 14 amino acids. This chain's CDR3 is CSVVMHHSYNEQFF. The CDR3 DNA follows: TGCAGCGTTGTTATGCACCACTCCTACAATGAGCAGTTCTTC.